A selection of T cell receptor beta chains follows, all from one sample in a study of cytomegalovirus exposure and HLA in healthy donors. Data came from immunoSEQ multiplex PCR; TCRdb stores just in-frame clones and leaves some out. Found here are roughly 100,000 clones, approximately 83% of them singletons; the top ten hold under 4.5%. Sequences were obtained from PBMCs. All receptors derive from a female donor in good health and CMV-seropositive. CDR3s include the opening cysteine and the closing phenylalanine or tryptophan. Fields, in order: V gene, J gene, D gene, clone size, CDR3 DNA, CDR3 protein. D genes are given only for firm matches. The size entry is marked missing in some rows and otherwise reads once, few, many or a size class.

>TRBV7-6|TRBJ1-1|NA|NA
TGTGCCAGCAGCTTAGATTGGGGGGGCACTGAAGCTTTCTTT
CASSLDWGGTEAFF
>TRBV6-1|TRBJ2-3|NA|few
TGTGCCAGCAGTGAAAGTGGAGGGAGCACAGATACGCAGTATTTT
CASSESGGSTDTQYF
>TRBV7-9|TRBJ2-5|TRBD1|NA
TGTGCCAGCAGCTCCCTGGGACAGGGCCCCCAAGAGACCCAGTACTTC
CASSSLGQGPQETQYF
>TRBV28|TRBJ1-3|NA|NA
TGTGCCAGCAGTCAACCCGGGGACTGGGGATCCTTCTCTGGAAACACCATATATTTT
CASSQPGDWGSFSGNTIYF
>TRBV11-3|TRBJ2-1|TRBD2|NA
TGTGCCAGCAGCTCGAGGACTAGCGGGGACTACAATGAGCAGTTCTTC
CASSSRTSGDYNEQFF
>TRBV4-1|TRBJ2-3|TRBD1|NA
TGCGCCAGCAGCTATCGGACAGGGCAGGAAGATACGCAGTATTTT
CASSYRTGQEDTQYF
>TRBV19|TRBJ1-5|NA|NA
TGTGCCAGTAGTATGGACACCTCCTATCAGCCCCAGCATTTT
CASSMDTSYQPQHF
>TRBV25-1|TRBJ1-5|TRBD1|NA
TGTGCCAGCAGTGAAGCACAGGGGAATCAGCCCCAGCATTTT
CASSEAQGNQPQHF
>TRBV27|TRBJ1-3|NA|NA
TGTGCCAGCAGTCGAGGAGACGGGACATTAGGAAACACCATATATTTT
CASSRGDGTLGNTIYF
>TRBV29-1|TRBJ1-2|NA|NA
TGCAGCGTTGAACTGCGGGGCTATGGCTACACCTTC
CSVELRGYGYTF
>TRBV6-5|TRBJ2-3|TRBD1|NA
TGTGCCAGCAGTTTCCAGGGGGCCGGGGATACGCAGTATTTT
CASSFQGAGDTQYF
>TRBV7-7|TRBJ1-3|NA|NA
TGTGCCAGCAGCTCGGACATTGGAAACACCATATATTTT
CASSSDIGNTIYF
>TRBV6-1|TRBJ1-2|TRBD1|NA
TGTGCCAGCCTACTGGACAGGGGCTATGGCTACACCTTC
CASLLDRGYGYTF
>TRBV5-4|TRBJ2-3|TRBD2|NA
TGTGCCAGCAGCCGTAGCGGGGGGGGCACAGATACGCAGTATTTT
CASSRSGGGTDTQYF
>TRBV6-5|TRBJ1-3|NA|NA
TGTGCCAGCAGTAAAGGGGTCTCTGGAAACACCATATATTTT
CASSKGVSGNTIYF
>TRBV5-4|TRBJ2-2|TRBD1|NA
TGTGCCAGCAGCTCTCGACAGGGACCGTACACCGGGGAGCTGTTTTTT
CASSSRQGPYTGELFF
>TRBV5-4|TRBJ2-1|TRBD1|NA
TGTGCCAGCAGCCTAGGACAGGGGTATAATGAGCAGTTCTTC
CASSLGQGYNEQFF
>TRBV7-7|TRBJ1-4|NA|NA
TGTGCTAGTCTTGTAGGGGCTAATGAAAAACTGTTTTTT
CASLVGANEKLFF
>TRBV25-1|TRBJ1-2|TRBD1|NA
TGTGCCAGCAGTGGATCCACAGGGGCCCGAGCTAACTATGGCTACACCTTC
CASSGSTGARANYGYTF
>TRBV5-1|TRBJ2-2|NA|NA
TGCGCCAGCAGCTTGGATCCAGACTCAAACCCCGGGGAGCTGTTTTTT
CASSLDPDSNPGELFF
>TRBV14|TRBJ2-7|TRBD1|NA
TGTGCCAGCAGCAAGACAGGGGACTTCTCCTACGAGCAGTACTTC
CASSKTGDFSYEQYF
>TRBV5-1|TRBJ1-1|TRBD1|NA
TGCGCCAGCAGCTTGTGGGGACAGGGGGCTGAAGCTTTCTTT
CASSLWGQGAEAFF
>TRBV5-1|TRBJ2-1|TRBD2|NA
TGCGCCAGCAGCTTGGATAGCGGGAGCCACAATGAGCAGTTCTTC
CASSLDSGSHNEQFF
>TRBV7-9|TRBJ1-4|TRBD1|NA
TGTGCCAGCAGCTCCAAGACAGGGTCTACTAATGAAAAACTGTTTTTT
CASSSKTGSTNEKLFF
>TRBV19|TRBJ2-2|NA|once
TGTGCCAGTAGTATAGCCCCTCCGGGCGGGGAGCTGTTTTTT
CASSIAPPGGELFF
>TRBV5-6|TRBJ2-7|NA|NA
TGTGCCAGCAGCTTGGCGTCGGGGGGCTGGTACGAGCAGTACTTC
CASSLASGGWYEQYF
>TRBV28|TRBJ1-2|NA|few
TGTGCCAGCAGTACCGTCCGACAGGCCTACACCTTC
CASSTVRQAYTF
>TRBV9|TRBJ2-5|TRBD1|NA
TGTGCCAGCAGCGGGGACAGGGGGTTTACCCAGTACTTC
CASSGDRGFTQYF
>TRBV6-6|TRBJ2-7|NA|NA
TGTGCCAGCAGTTCGACAGGTTCCTACGAGCAGTACTTC
CASSSTGSYEQYF
>TRBV7-2|TRBJ2-5|NA|NA
TGTGCCAGCAGCTCCTGGCAGGAATTCCAAGAGACCCAGTACTTC
CASSSWQEFQETQYF
>TRBV2|TRBJ1-5|NA|NA
TGTGCCAGCAGTTTAGAGATTTCCAATCAGCCCCAGCATTTT
CASSLEISNQPQHF
>TRBV28|TRBJ2-1|NA|NA
TGTGCCAGCAGTTTTTACCGGGACTCCTACAATGAGCAGTTCTTC
CASSFYRDSYNEQFF
>TRBV27|TRBJ2-7|TRBD2|NA
TGTGCCAGCAGTTTTTCAGGGAGGGCCTACGAGCAGTACTTC
CASSFSGRAYEQYF
>TRBV5-1|TRBJ1-2|NA|NA
TGCGCCAGCAGCTTGTGGGAGGAGGGCTATGGCTACACCTTC
CASSLWEEGYGYTF
>TRBV7-2|TRBJ1-2|NA|NA
TGTGCCAGCAGCTTAAAGGGGGTCGTAAACTATGGCTACACCTTC
CASSLKGVVNYGYTF
>TRBV28|TRBJ1-5|NA|NA
TGTGCCAGCAGTTTAGGGCATATCAATCAGCCCCAGCATTTT
CASSLGHINQPQHF
>TRBV19|TRBJ1-5|NA|NA
TGTGCCAGTAGTCCCCGGTGGGAGTACAATCAGCCCCAGCATTTT
CASSPRWEYNQPQHF
>TRBV11-3|TRBJ2-1|NA|once
TGTGCCAGCAGCGCGGACAGCTCCTACAATGAGCAGTTCTTC
CASSADSSYNEQFF
>TRBV5-1|TRBJ1-6|NA|NA
TGCGCCAGCAGCTTGCGGGGGGCGAATTCACCCCTCCACTTT
CASSLRGANSPLHF
>TRBV7-6|TRBJ2-7|TRBD2|NA
TGTGCCAGCAGCTTAAGGACTAGCGGGACCTACGAGCAGTACTTC
CASSLRTSGTYEQYF
>TRBV2|TRBJ1-5|NA|NA
TGTGCCAGCAGTGAACCTGAACTTTTAAAGCCCCAGCATTTT
CASSEPELLKPQHF
>TRBV2|TRBJ1-2|NA|NA
TGTGCCAGCAGTGAGGAAGGAGAGGAGTATGGCTACACCTTC
CASSEEGEEYGYTF
>TRBV11-3|TRBJ1-2|NA|NA
TGTGCCAGCAGCCGTGGGGGGTCTGGCTACACCTTC
CASSRGGSGYTF
>TRBV5-5|TRBJ2-3|NA|NA
TGTGCCAGCAGCTTCTTCCAGGGGTCAGATACGCAGTATTTT
CASSFFQGSDTQYF
>TRBV25-1|TRBJ2-5|TRBD1|few
TGTGCCAGCGGCGGGGACAGGGAAGAGACCCAGTACTTC
CASGGDREETQYF
>TRBV9|TRBJ2-2|TRBD1|NA
TGTGCCAGCAGCGCGGAGGGGACAGGGTTAATCGGGGAGCTGTTTTTT
CASSAEGTGLIGELFF
>TRBV10-3|TRBJ1-1|TRBD1|NA
TGTGCCATCACCCCGGGACAGGGGGCTTCTGAAGCTTTCTTT
CAITPGQGASEAFF
>TRBV7-9|TRBJ2-5|NA|NA
TGTGCCAGCAGCTTCCAGCAAGAGACCCAGTACTTC
CASSFQQETQYF
>TRBV7-9|TRBJ2-3|TRBD2|NA
TGTGCCAGCAGCCTAGGACTAGCGGGGCGTACAGATACGCAGTATTTT
CASSLGLAGRTDTQYF
>TRBV7-6|TRBJ2-1|NA|NA
TGTGCCAGCAGCTTGGATTGGAACGGGGGAGTCAATGAGCAGTTCTTC
CASSLDWNGGVNEQFF
>TRBV5-8|TRBJ2-7|TRBD1|NA
TGTGCCAGCAGCCCGACGTTCTCAGGGGGTCACGAGCAGTACTTC
CASSPTFSGGHEQYF
>TRBV9|TRBJ1-1|TRBD1|NA
TGTGCCAGCAGGGGGACAGGGGGAAACACTGAAGCTTTCTTT
CASRGTGGNTEAFF
>TRBV5-1|TRBJ1-6|TRBD1|NA
TGCGCCAGCAGCTTGCAGCCCAGGGGGGATAGTTCACCCCTCCACTTT
CASSLQPRGDSSPLHF
>TRBV9|TRBJ1-1|NA|once
TGTGCCAGCAGCGTAGCCGGGTGGATGAACACTGAAGCTTTCTTT
CASSVAGWMNTEAFF
>TRBV11-3|TRBJ2-5|NA|NA
TGTGCCAGCAGCTTAGGGGCCCAAGAGACCCAGTACTTC
CASSLGAQETQYF
>TRBV10-1|TRBJ2-7|TRBD2|NA
TGCGCCAGCAGCGATAGCGGGAGCCACTCCTACGAGCAGTACTTC
CASSDSGSHSYEQYF
>TRBV6-6|TRBJ1-2|TRBD1|once
TGTGCCAGCAGTTACGTGGGACAGTTTTCTAACTATGGCTACCCCTTC
CASSYVGQFSNYGYPF
>TRBV27|TRBJ2-7|NA|NA
TGTGCCAGCAGTTTATCGGGCAGGGGCAGCGAGCAGTACTTC
CASSLSGRGSEQYF
>TRBV2|TRBJ2-7|NA|few
TGTGCCAGCAGTGAGGGACTCTACTACGAGCAGTACTTC
CASSEGLYYEQYF